This T cell receptor beta chain is drawn from a study of blood T cell repertoires in COVID-19. In the study overall: Sites across the United States, Italy and Spain contributed samples from acute and convalescent COVID-19.

Germline V gives CDR1 MDHEN, CDR2 SYDVKM. V lost 4 bases, J lost 2 bases, and 26 bases lay in between. CDR3 length: 19 residues. In the original processing: Estimated nucleated cell counts came from reference gene primer amplification. Sequenced by immunoSEQ multiplex PCR; TCRdb stores in-frame clones only, minus some. V and J calls and clone size are given by that table; D and trimming were obtained from the DNA. The sample shows around 250,000 clones, more than 85% of them seen only once. The participants were between about 18 and 90 years old and came from 20 to 30 US areas. Clinical histories supplied by participants themselves formed the basis of cohort assignment.

The chain links TRBV28 to TRBJ1-2, with D possibly TRBD1 on 6 matching bases. The sequence derives from a woman aged 25-40 years who had recovered from COVID-19. Sample: PBMCs or T cells enriched from blood (not recorded which). The CDR3 coding sequence is TGTGCCAGCAGTTCCACAAGCCCAGGGGACCATTCGGGAAACTATGGCTACACCTTC. Translated: CASSSTSPGDHSGNYGYTF.